Listed below are T cell receptor beta chains from one sample, sequenced in a study of T-cell reconstitution after alpha-beta-depleted transplantation in children. TCRdb passed the PCR reads through MiXCR, listing each CDR3 protein once. The profile shows about 590,000 distinct CDR3 sequences, roughly 13% of them singletons. The sequenced sample was PBMCs, mostly from graft donor cells, obtained 360 days after TCRalphabeta/CD19-depleted stem cell transplant. The receptors originated from a male patient between 5 and 17 years old who had a stem cell transplant for acute myeloid leukemia, so the T cells may come from the graft donor. Both conserved end residues are part of each CDR3. The D gene is left open where the match is weak. The size entry is marked missing in some rows and otherwise reads once, few, many or a size class.

clone_size	v_call	j_call	d_call	cdr3_nt	cdr3_aa
many	TRBV5-1	TRBJ2-5	NA	TGCGCCAGCAGCCCGAGGCTAGGTCCGGAGACCCAGTACTTC	CASSPRLGPETQYF
few	TRBV7-9	TRBJ1-2	NA	TGTGCCAGCAGCTTAGCCTTGTTCGGGGACTATGGCTACACCTTC	CASSLALFGDYGYTF
many	TRBV29-1	TRBJ2-3	NA	TGCAGCGTCCCGGCGAGCGGGCATAGCACAGATACGCAGTATTTT	CSVPASGHSTDTQYF
NA	TRBV9	TRBJ2-7	NA	TGTGCCAGCAGCCCCCCGGGGCAGGACGAGCAGTACTTC	CASSPPGQDEQYF
few	TRBV5-5	TRBJ1-5	NA	TGTGCCAGCAGCCCGGTCGGGATTGGGGAGCCCCAGCATTTT	CASSPVGIGEPQHF
NA	TRBV28	TRBJ2-2	NA	TGTGCCAGCAGCTTGATTCTTCCCGGGGAGCTGTTTTTT	CASSLILPGELFF
few	TRBV28	TRBJ1-3	NA	TGTGCCAGCAGCCAAATGGGCAAATTGGGAAACACCATATATTTT	CASSQMGKLGNTIYF
NA	TRBV28	TRBJ1-6	TRBD1	TGTGCCAGCACCCCCGCCCAGGGGGAGACTTCACCCCTCCACTTT	CASTPAQGETSPLHF
NA	TRBV4-3	TRBJ2-1	NA	TGCGCCAGCAGCTCACACCCGACTAGACCCACAACAAATGAGCAGTTCTTC	CASSSHPTRPTTNEQFF
NA	TRBV3-1	TRBJ2-1	NA	TGTGCCAGCAGCCAAGACAAAAGGAATGAGCAGTTCTTC	CASSQDKRNEQFF
NA	TRBV29-1	TRBJ2-5	NA	TGCAGCGTTGGTAGTTTCCAAGAGACCCAGTACTTC	CSVGSFQETQYF
NA	TRBV6-1	TRBJ2-7	TRBD2	TGTGCCAGCAGTCAGACAGCGGGAGCCTCCTACGAGCAGTACTTC	CASSQTAGASYEQYF
NA	TRBV3-1	TRBJ2-7	NA	TGTGCCAGCAGCCTCCAGGCGGGATTCCACGAGCAGTACTTC	CASSLQAGFHEQYF
NA	TRBV5-1	TRBJ2-7	NA	TGCGCCAGCAGCTCATCAGGGCTCCTGTACGAGCAGTACTTC	CASSSSGLLYEQYF
NA	TRBV20-1	TRBJ2-7	NA	TGCAGTGCTAAAAGGGACCCCTACGAGCAGTACTTC	CSAKRDPYEQYF
few	TRBV6-1	TRBJ1-1	NA	TGTGCCAGCACCCCATTCCGGGACGCCAAGGTACCTGAAGCTTTCTTT	CASTPFRDAKVPEAFF
many	TRBV29-1	TRBJ2-1	TRBD2	TGCAGCGCCCGTTCCAAATGGGACTACTCCTACAATGAGCAGTTCTTC	CSARSKWDYSYNEQFF
NA	TRBV18	TRBJ1-1	NA	TGTGCCAGCTCACCACGGGTTGACACTGAAGCTTTCTTT	CASSPRVDTEAFF
few	TRBV7-2	TRBJ1-5	NA	TGTGCCAGCAGCGCTGGGGTGAATCAGCCCCAGCATTTT	CASSAGVNQPQHF
few	TRBV12-3/TRBV12-4	TRBJ2-3	TRBD2	TGTGCCAGCAGTTCCACCTTTGGCGGGAGGGCCCGTCTTGGTGGCACAGATACGCAGTATTTT	CASSSTFGGRARLGGTDTQYF
NA	TRBV5-1	TRBJ2-2	NA	TGCGCCAGCAGCGGGGGACACCTCGCGAACACCGGGGAGCTGTTTTTT	CASSGGHLANTGELFF
few	TRBV19	TRBJ1-2	TRBD1	TGTGCCAGTAGTCTAGGGGGCAGTCTATACCGCTATGGCTACACCTTC	CASSLGGSLYRYGYTF
NA	TRBV20-1	TRBJ2-7	NA	TGCAGTGCTAGAAGGATTCCCCAGACCTACGAGCAGTACTTC	CSARRIPQTYEQYF
NA	TRBV24-1	TRBJ2-1	TRBD2	TGTGCCACCAGTGGGACTAGCGGGAATAAGGGTGAGCAGTTCTTC	CATSGTSGNKGEQFF
NA	TRBV7-6	TRBJ2-7	NA	TGTGCCAGCAGCTTAGAACTTTTTTACGAGCAGTACTTC	CASSLELFYEQYF
few	TRBV11-2	TRBJ2-7	NA	TGTGCCAGCAGACTAACAGGGTCCTCCTACGAGCAGTACTTC	CASRLTGSSYEQYF
NA	TRBV5-1	TRBJ2-1	TRBD2	TGCGCCAGCAGCCCTCCCTGGTCTAGCGGGAGGGCCGGCTCCTACAATGAGCAGTTCTTC	CASSPPWSSGRAGSYNEQFF
NA	TRBV13	TRBJ2-6	NA	TGTGCCAGCAGCTTAACGTACTCTGGGGCCAACGTCCTGACTTTC	CASSLTYSGANVLTF
few	TRBV19	TRBJ2-7	TRBD2	TGTGCCAGTAGTGTGGGACTAGCGGGAGAGATCTACGAGCAGTACTTC	CASSVGLAGEIYEQYF
NA	TRBV7-2	TRBJ2-7	TRBD1	TGTGCCAGCAGCCCCCCCGACAGGGGAAACTCCTACGAGCAGTACTTC	CASSPPDRGNSYEQYF
few	TRBV5-6	TRBJ1-5	NA	TGTGCCAGCAGCGGTATTCCTACAGGTTCCCCAAATCAGCCCCAGCATTTT	CASSGIPTGSPNQPQHF
many	TRBV6-2/TRBV6-3	TRBJ2-1	TRBD2	TGTGCCAGCAGTACCCCGGGACTAGACTACAATGAGCAGTTCTTC	CASSTPGLDYNEQFF
NA	TRBV29-1	TRBJ2-1	NA	TGCAGCGCGGCCGGGGTGTTAAGTGGCAATGAGCAGTTCTTC	CSAAGVLSGNEQFF
few	TRBV24-1	TRBJ2-2	NA	TGTGCCACCGGCGGGGACAAGAACACCGGGGAGCTGTTTTTT	CATGGDKNTGELFF
few	TRBV15	TRBJ2-3	NA	TGTGCCACAGAAAAAGGGACCCGGTGGACTTCTTTGGGGAACACAGATACGCAGTATTTT	CATEKGTRWTSLGNTDTQYF
many	TRBV7-9	TRBJ2-6	NA	TGTGCCAGCAGCTTATTGGGGGACCTACATGGGGCCAACGTCCTGACTTTC	CASSLLGDLHGANVLTF
few	TRBV14	TRBJ2-5	NA	TGTGCCAGCAGCCAAGATGGGAGGCCCCAAGAGACCCAGTACTTC	CASSQDGRPQETQYF
many	TRBV6-4	TRBJ2-6	NA	TGTGCCTCGCGCGGCGCCGGGGCCAACGTCCTGACTTTC	CASRGAGANVLTF
many	TRBV20-1	TRBJ2-7	NA	TGCAGTGCTATGGGGCGGACCTCCTACGAGCAGTACTTC	CSAMGRTSYEQYF
few	TRBV12-3/TRBV12-4	TRBJ2-7	TRBD1	TGTGCCAGCAGTTTTCTCAAGGGACAGTTCGACGAGCAGTACTTC	CASSFLKGQFDEQYF
many	TRBV5-1	TRBJ2-2	NA	TGTGCCAGCAGCCTCCCAGGGACCGGGGAGCTGTTTTTT	CASSLPGTGELFF
few	TRBV29-1	TRBJ2-7	NA	TGCAGCGTTGCCAGGGTCCACGAGCAGTACTTC	CSVARVHEQYF
few	TRBV6-2/TRBV6-3	TRBJ2-3	NA	TGTGCCAGCACCCACAGGGACACAGATACGCAGTATTTT	CASTHRDTDTQYF
few	TRBV20-1	TRBJ2-7	NA	TGCAGTGCTCGGGATGTCTACGAGCAGTACTTC	CSARDVYEQYF
many	TRBV29-1	TRBJ2-7	TRBD2	TGCAGCGTTGCCCTAGCGGGAATGTACGAGCAGTACTTC	CSVALAGMYEQYF
few	TRBV20-1	TRBJ1-6	NA	TGCAGTTCTGGGAGGGGTTTTGGTTCACCCCTCCACTTT	CSSGRGFGSPLHF
medium-sized	TRBV2	TRBJ2-5	NA	TGTGCCAGCAGTTCAGTCGAGGCCCAGTACTTC	CASSSVEAQYF
NA	TRBV28	TRBJ2-2	TRBD2	TGTGCCAGCAGTTCCCCCCAAGGACTAGCGGGAGTCTGGGAGCTGTTTTTT	CASSSPQGLAGVWELFF
NA	TRBV24-1	TRBJ1-3	NA	TGTGCCACCAGTCCAGTCTCTGGAAACACCATATATTTT	CATSPVSGNTIYF
many	TRBV29-1	TRBJ2-3	NA	TGCAGCGTTAAAGGGATCAGCACAGATACGCAGTATTTT	CSVKGISTDTQYF
NA	TRBV28	TRBJ1-5	NA	TGTGCCAGCAGGATCGGGTTATTGGTAGACAATCAGCCCCAGCATTTT	CASRIGLLVDNQPQHF
NA	TRBV3-1	TRBJ2-7	NA	TGTGCCAGCAGCCAAGCTATGGCTCGAATCTACGAGCAGTACTTC	CASSQAMARIYEQYF
few	TRBV20-1	TRBJ1-2	NA	TGCAGTGCTAACCGGGACAACGGCTATGGCTACACCTTC	CSANRDNGYGYTF
NA	TRBV20-1	TRBJ1-3	NA	TGCAGTGCTCCCTACTTAGACCTCGTGGGTCACACCATATATTTT	CSAPYLDLVGHTIYF
many	TRBV20-1	TRBJ2-3	NA	TGCAGTGCTAGTGGCTTCTCAGATACGCAGTATTTT	CSASGFSDTQYF
many	TRBV12-3/TRBV12-4	TRBJ2-7	TRBD1	TGTGCCAGCAGATATGGGACAGTCGAGCAGTACTTC	CASRYGTVEQYF
NA	TRBV18	TRBJ2-6	TRBD1	TGTGCCAGCTCACACGGACAGGGGGCGCGAGGGGCCAACGTCCTGACTTTC	CASSHGQGARGANVLTF